This TCR beta chain was recovered during a study of cytomegalovirus exposure and HLA in healthy donors. General study points: The study put 150 or so TCR beta chains on its list as cytomegalovirus-associated. Earlier analysis yielded a pattern in which most TCR beta V segments were productive about 87% or about 30% of the time.

The primer mix had 60 Vbeta and 13 Jbeta primers. Methods used by the authors: Around 9.9 million shared chains were among the roughly 78 million unique TCR beta chains that a later analysis counted. Assay: immunoSEQ multiplex PCR; the TCRdb copy retains only in-frame clones and omits some. The V and J calls and the clone size are those of that table, but D and trimming were determined from the DNA. Among 200,000 to 250,000 clones listed, 60% to 80% were seen once. This clone was counted only a few times. Its target is not known. Germline CDR1 is LGHNA and CDR2 is YNFKEQ. Trimming took 0 bases from V and 6 from J, leaving 14 bases between them. CDR3 length: 16 amino acids.

The chain couples TRBV4-2 to TRBJ1-4, with D possibly matching TRBD1 (6 bases). The source is a man younger than 30 in good health and CMV-seronegative. The sequenced sample was PBMCs. The CDR3 sequence: CASSQDGRTDDEKLFF. The CDR3 nucleotides read TGTGCCAGCAGCCAAGATGGGCGGACAGACGATGAAAAACTGTTTTTT.